A selection of T cell receptor beta chains follows, all from one sample in a study of T cell repertoires in cytomegalovirus infection. Each CDR3 protein gets one entry after TCRdb re-called the reads with MiXCR. The table includes roughly 230,000 distinct CDR3 sequences, around 6.2% detected once. The sample taken for sequencing was PBMCs. These TCRs come from a human donor in good health (CMV status not recorded). Some clones in this sample may be carry-over from other donors' samples. The CDR3 runs from the conserved cysteine through the conserved F or W. A D gene is named only where the DNA matches it firmly. The listing skips clone size in some rows; elsewhere it reads once, few, many or a size class.

v_call	j_call	d_call	clone_size	cdr3_aa	cdr3_nt
TRBV29-1	TRBJ2-1	-	many	CSVDIRFNEQFF	TGCAGCGTTGATATTCGGTTCAATGAGCAGTTCTTC
TRBV9	TRBJ1-2	-	many	CASSSVGGSYGYTF	TGTGCCAGCAGCTCAGTCGGGGGATCCTATGGCTACACCTTC
TRBV19	TRBJ2-1	-	many	CASSMTSYDNEQFF	TGTGCCAGTAGTATGACCTCGTATGACAATGAGCAGTTCTTC
TRBV7-2	TRBJ1-1	-	many	CASSSDPGGTEAFF	TGTGCCAGCAGCTCCGATCCGGGGGGCACTGAAGCTTTCTTT
TRBV5-1	TRBJ2-5	-	many	CASSPGASEETQYF	TGCGCCAGCAGCCCGGGGGCTAGCGAAGAGACCCAGTACTTC
TRBV5-1	TRBJ2-1	-	many	CASSFGLNGDNEQFF	TGCGCCAGCAGCTTTGGACTGAATGGGGACAATGAGCAGTTCTTC
TRBV19	TRBJ2-2	-	few	CASIEGEAGELFF	TGTGCCAGTATTGAAGGGGAGGCCGGGGAGCTGTTTTTT
TRBV11-2	TRBJ1-4	TRBD1	many	CASSDWDRGLQKLFF	TGTGCCAGCAGCGATTGGGACAGGGGGCTTCAAAAACTGTTTTTT
TRBV6-2/TRBV6-3	TRBJ2-5	-	many	CASSSRIGETQYF	TGTGCCAGCAGTTCCAGGATCGGAGAGACCCAGTACTTC
TRBV28	TRBJ1-1	-	many	CASVNRGSIFGAFF	TGTGCCAGTGTAAATCGGGGTTCAATTTTCGGAGCTTTCTTT
TRBV6-2/TRBV6-3	TRBJ1-1	-	many	CASSSWVNTEAFF	TGTGCCAGCAGTTCATGGGTGAACACTGAAGCTTTCTTT
TRBV4-3	TRBJ2-7	-	many	CASSQDEGSFYEQYF	TGCGCCAGCAGCCAAGATGAGGGGTCCTTCTACGAGCAGTACTTC
TRBV5-1	TRBJ2-6	-	many	CASSHDSGANVLTF	TGCGCCAGCAGCCACGACTCTGGGGCCAACGTCCTGACTTTC
TRBV20-1	TRBJ2-2	TRBD1	many	CSARDRVAGELFF	TGCAGTGCCCGGGACAGGGTCGCCGGGGAGCTGTTTTTT
TRBV2	TRBJ1-1	TRBD1	few	CASSPSQGEVSRTEAFF	TGTGCCAGCTCCCCTTCACAGGGGGAGGTGAGTCGAACTGAAGCTTTCTTT
TRBV29-1	TRBJ2-5	-	-	CSVEVGETQYF	TGCAGCGTTGAGGTTGGAGAGACCCAGTACTTC